The entry that follows covers one T cell receptor beta chain sequence. Germline CDR1 reads MGHDK; CDR2 reads SYGVNS. CDR3 length: 14 amino acids. V was trimmed by 4 bases and J by 7 bases, leaving 11 bases between them. This sample is drawn from a study of blood T cell repertoires in COVID-19. Study-wide context: The samples span acute and convalescent COVID-19 from the United States, Italy and Spain.

Sequencing was performed with immunoSEQ multiplex PCR; in TCRdb, only in-frame clones are kept and a portion is missing. The data contain fewer than 90,000 clones, 87% of them singletons. The receptor comes from a male donor with acute or convalescent COVID-19. The specimen was peripheral blood. The chain is built from TRBV25-1 and TRBJ1-6; no clear D. DNA of the CDR3: TGTGCCAGCAGTGTTGGGCCCGCAAATTCACCCCTCCACTTT. As protein: CASSVGPANSPLHF. Filled out from reference TRBV25-1 and TRBJ1-6, the complete variable domain reads EADIYQTPRYLVIGTGKKITLECSQTMGHDKMYWYQQDPGMELHLIHYSYGVNSTEKGDLSSESTVSRIRTEHFPLTLESARPSHTSQYLCASSVGPANSPLHFGNGTRLTVT.